This T cell receptor (beta chain) is drawn from a study of cytotoxic CD8 clonotypes in ibrutinib-treated CLL. About the research overall: Roughly 10 relapsed/refractory, roughly 15 treatment-naive; around 18 IGHV unmutated. Investigators reported about 25 partial and 2 complete responses; after median approximately 63 months, approximately 15 patients remained remitted and roughly 12 progressed. On average, each sample had roughly 250,000 productive templates and under 95,000 productive rearrangements.

The germline CDR1 and CDR2 sequences are SNHLY and FYNNEI. V lost 6 bases to trimming and J lost 9 bases, with 9 bases between them. There are 11 residues in the CDR3. Study-level points and caveats: Contraction or stability on treatment was seen for public clonotypes, which were uncommon.

The count of this clone is one. What it recognizes is unknown. Libraries were prepared by immunoSEQ multiplex PCR; TCRdb keeps only in-frame clonotypes and omits some of them. The repertoire holds nearly 100,000 clones, with roughly 80% as singletons. The chain links TRBV2 to TRBJ2-1, with D perhaps TRBD1 (6 bases). This receptor was obtained from a human donor with chronic lymphocytic leukemia. The source was PBMCs, collected after 12 months of ibrutinib treatment. CDR3 sequence reads: CASRTGLEQFF. CDR3 bases: TGTGCCAGCAGAACAGGGCTTGAGCAGTTCTTC.